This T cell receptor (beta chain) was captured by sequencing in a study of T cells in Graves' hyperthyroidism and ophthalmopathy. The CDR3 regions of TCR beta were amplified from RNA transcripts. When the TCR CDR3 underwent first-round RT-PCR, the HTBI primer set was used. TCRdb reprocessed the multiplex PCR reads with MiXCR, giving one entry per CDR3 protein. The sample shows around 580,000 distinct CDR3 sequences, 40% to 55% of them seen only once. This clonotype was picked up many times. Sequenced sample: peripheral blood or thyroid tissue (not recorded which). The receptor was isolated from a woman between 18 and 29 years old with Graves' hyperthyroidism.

As DNA, the CDR3 is TGCGCCAGCAGTGAGTCTGAGACCAATCAGCCCCAGCATTTT. Protein: CASSESETNQPQHF. V is TRBV10-2 and J is TRBJ1-5; D gene ambiguous. V lost 0 bases and J 3 bases, leaving 6 bases between the germline ends. Germline values: CDR1 WSHSY, CDR2 SAAADI. This CDR3 is built from 14 residues.